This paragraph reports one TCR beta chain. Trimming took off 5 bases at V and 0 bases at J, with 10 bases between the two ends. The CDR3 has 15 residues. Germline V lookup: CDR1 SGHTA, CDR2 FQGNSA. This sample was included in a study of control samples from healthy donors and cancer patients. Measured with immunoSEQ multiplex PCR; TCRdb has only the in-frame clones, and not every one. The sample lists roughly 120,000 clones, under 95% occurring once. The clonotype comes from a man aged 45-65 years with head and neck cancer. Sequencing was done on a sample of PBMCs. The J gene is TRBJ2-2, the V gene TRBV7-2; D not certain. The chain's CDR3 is CASSPASTNTGELFF. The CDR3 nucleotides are TGTGCCAGCAGCCCGGCCAGTACGAACACCGGGGAGCTGTTTTTT. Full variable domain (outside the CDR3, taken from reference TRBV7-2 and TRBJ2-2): GAGVSQSPSNKVTEKGKDVELRCDPISGHTALYWYRQSLGQGLEFLIYFQGNSAPDKSGLPSDRFSAERTGGSVSTLTIQRTQQEDSAVYLCASSPASTNTGELFFGEGSRLTVL.